This TCR beta chain came from a study of blood T cell repertoires in COVID-19 (dated by TCRdb to the early 2020s). Study-level background: Samples covering the acute and convalescent phases of COVID-19 were provided by collaborators in the United States, Italy and Spain. The sample metadata nearly always contained a de-identified subject ID, COVID-19 status, age in years and sex. The prospective study material was composed of cDNA or gDNA derived from T cells, B-cell-depleted T cells, or PBMCs. A freely available public database, intended as a resource for researchers studying the immune response to SARS-CoV-2, is where the repertoires were released. HLA class I and class II types, where available, came from metadata supplied by the sample provider rather than from assay-based typing. The dataset comprised deeply sampled blood TCRbeta repertoires from subjects exposed to, actively infected with, or recovered from COVID-19. The samples were drawn from two sources: the first 160 participants of the ongoing ImmuneRACE study, and some 1,300 subjects contributed by 6 global collaborators.

Study-wide findings and limitations: How much clinical and demographic metadata was included differed by source and by participant, and the metadata was provided uncurated.

The immunoSEQ Assay, a bias-controlled multiplex PCR, was used to amplify TCRbeta CDR3 regions from genomic DNA. On the study's bioinformatics: Within the assay, amplification of reference gene primers was used to estimate how many nucleated cells each sample contained. To quantify the absolute abundance of each unique TCRbeta CDR3 rearrangement, sequence reads were collapsed and filtered. For each sample, productive Simpson clonality was calculated as the square root of Simpson's diversity index over productive rearrangements. This is the immuneACCESS table as TCRdb keeps it, with only in-frame sequences that have V and J called. A part of the clones is gone; compared with another copy, unresolved V genes explain less than half, and the rest is unexplained. The V and J calls and the clone size are those of that table, but D and trimming were determined from the DNA. The sample table records more than 450,000 clones; roughly nine tenths of these occur just once. The ten largest clones represent roughly 0.7% of the sample.

A remark on this clone: Its antigen is not yet known. The record has no base qualities; no much larger clone is one base away.

Enrolling through a virtual design, the prospective study's participants ranged in age from roughly 18 to 95 years and lived across 24 United States geographic areas. In the prospective study, participants were assigned to cohorts based on the clinical history participants reported in a screening survey and a study questionnaire. Recovered participants in ImmuneRACE Cohort 3 were defined by two consecutive negative NP/OP PCR tests, clearance by a healthcare professional, or resolution of symptoms. In the prospective study, mobile phlebotomists collected whole blood, serum and a nasopharyngeal or oropharyngeal swab from each participant. Prospective study participants could optionally give additional blood draws and questionnaires over a roughly two-month period. Before DNA extraction, blood samples from the prospective study were shipped at room temperature or frozen. Sequencing used PBMCs or T cells enriched from blood (not recorded which). This TCR derives from a woman aged 18-29 years who had recovered from COVID-19.

The CDR3 here reads CASSRTGTQETQYF. The DNA sequence follows: TGTGCCAGCTCTAGGACAGGGACTCAAGAGACCCAGTACTTC. The chain uses TRBV7-2 and TRBJ2-5, with 8 junctional bases fitting TRBD1. CDR1 and CDR2 are drawn from the germline V gene: SGHTA, FQGNSA. The CDR3 numbers 14 residues from cysteine through phenylalanine. Just the 42-base CDR3 DNA is kept, in frame starting at base 1. Trimmed from V: 8 bases; trimmed from J: 2 bases; junction bases lacking a gene match: 7.